This TCR beta chain was documented in a study of blood T cells in healthy people across ages (dated by TCRdb to about 2015). Background on the whole study: In model experiments, roughly one uniquely barcoded TCR beta cDNA molecule per two T cells was captured by template switching. The study analyzed two additional independent replicas of 1 million unique cDNA reads from the same blood draw for two donors, one aged 18 to 30 and one aged 80 or older. The study measured age-related changes in TCR beta repertoire diversity using deep sequencing normalized with unique cDNA molecular identifiers. Donors of different ages were randomly distributed across sequencing lanes to avoid experimental bias. The donors were split into four age groups: young (average around 16 years), middle-aged (39), aged (approximately 60) and long-lived (roughly 80). Points the paper makes about the study in general: Since profiling was done on bulk unsorted PBMCs, naive and antigen-experienced compartments could not be conclusively compared. Observed TCR beta diversity per million T cells fell roughly linearly with age, and a significant reduction was already apparent by age approximately 41. The long-lived group showed more naive CD4+ T cells, fewer expanded clones and increased TCR diversity than the aged group, suggesting age selection. There was a strong correlation between observed TCR beta diversity and the percentage of naive T cells measured by flow cytometry. Estimates of total diversity based on one million sequenced T cells were considered lower bounds and underestimates. Donor CMV infection status was unknown, potentially confounding age-related changes in expanded clonotypes.

Library generation was performed with 5' RACE. Reads for this sample came from an Illumina HiSeq 2500. A second about 7 to 12 cycle PCR used a sample-barcoded 5' primer and a J-beta primer mix. A unique molecular identifier was introduced onto each TCR beta cDNA molecule by a template-switch 5' adaptor carrying 12 random nucleotides. Each sample yielded at least 2.5 million CDR3-containing paired-end reads. The Mint cDNA synthesis kit, primed by a TRBC-specific oligonucleotide, was used to synthesize first-strand cDNA from all RNA. After uracil-DNA glycosylase treatment, a first 18-cycle PCR used universal primers M1SS and BC2_uni_R on all cDNA. Processing in the source paper ran as follows. Normalization of each sample was performed by random selection of 1 million high-quality reads, each carrying a distinct molecular identifier. Reads with shared molecular identifiers were discarded instead of being binned into consensus sequences. MiTCR, with a Q25 quality threshold and the strictest error-elimination algorithm, was used for CDR3 identification, clonotype clustering and error correction. Lower-bound total TCR beta diversity was estimated with a nonparametric unseen species model using Euler transformation. TCRdb reprocessed the public reads (quality trimming at Q25 with fastp, clone calling with MiXCR) and kept in-frame beta chains. When rows share a CDR3 protein, they turn into one entry using the most common DNA and genes. TCRdb, rather than the study authors, made the V and J calls. This sample lists about 970,000 distinct CDR3 sequences; just over 50% were detected once. The ten largest account for roughly 23% of the sample.

Trimming at the junction amounts to 0 bases on V and 7 bases on J, and the germline ends lie 8 bases apart. Inclusive of the bounding cysteine and phenylalanine, the CDR3 is 13 residues long. Only CDR3 DNA remains: 39 bases, in frame from the first base. The CDR1 and CDR2 encoded by the germline V gene are MGHDK and SYGVNS. This clonotype was observed many times. It lacks a known antigen. Base-call qualities are not available, and no considerably larger clone is one nucleotide away. The donors were a few dozen Caucasian individuals from Russia, aged 6 to 90 years, who were systemically healthy. Ten milliliters of peripheral blood were collected from each donor into EDTA-treated Vacutainer tubes. PBMCs were isolated by Ficoll-Paque density-gradient centrifugation, with at least 7 million obtained per sample. Total RNA was extracted from PBMCs with Trizol reagent, with at least 5.5 micrograms obtained per sample. For every donor, flow cytometry on a PBMC aliquot measured the percentage of naive CD45RAhigh/CD27high T cells.

The sequencing sample was made of blood. This receptor was identified in a woman aged 60-70 years in good health. The chain joins TRBV25-1 to TRBJ2-3; too little of a D gene remains to name it. DNA sequence: TGTGCCAGCAGTGAATATAATGGTCATACGCAGTATTTT. This codes for CASSEYNGHTQYF. Outside the CDR3, residues come from the reference TRBV25-1 and TRBJ2-3 proteins, so the full variable domain is: EADIYQTPRYLVIGTGKKITLECSQTMGHDKMYWYQQDPGMELHLIHYSYGVNSTEKGDLSSESTVSRIRTEHFPLTLESARPSHTSQYLCASSEYNGHTQYFGPGTRLTVL.